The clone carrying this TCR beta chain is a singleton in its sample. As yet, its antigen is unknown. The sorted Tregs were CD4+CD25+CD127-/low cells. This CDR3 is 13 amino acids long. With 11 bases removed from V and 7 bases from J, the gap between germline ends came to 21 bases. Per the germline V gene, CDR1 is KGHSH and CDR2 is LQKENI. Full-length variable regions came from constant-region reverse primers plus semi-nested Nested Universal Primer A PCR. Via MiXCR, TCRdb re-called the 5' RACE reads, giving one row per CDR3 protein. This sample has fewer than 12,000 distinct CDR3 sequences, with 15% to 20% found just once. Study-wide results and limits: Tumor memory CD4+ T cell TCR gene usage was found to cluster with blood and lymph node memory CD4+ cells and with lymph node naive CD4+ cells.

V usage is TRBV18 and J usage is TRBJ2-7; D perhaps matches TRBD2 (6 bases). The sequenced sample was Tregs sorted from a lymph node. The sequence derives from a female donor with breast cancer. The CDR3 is CAPPPPFGGEQYF. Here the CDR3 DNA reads TGTGCCCCCCCACCACCCTTTGGAGGGGAGCAGTACTTC.